Described below is a single TCR beta chain sequence and its context. What it binds is unknown. Germline V gene sequence: CDR1 LNHDA, CDR2 SQIVND (reference sequence). V was clipped by 6 bases and J by 2 bases, with 7 bases between them. CDR3 size: 12 residues. The entry originates in a study of PD-1 blockade in mismatch repair-deficient tumors. Whole-study context: Enrolled about 2012-2016, patients had progressing, pretreated mismatch repair-deficient cancers of around 12 types. Study results and caveats: After pembrolizumab, tumor-resident clones rose rapidly, then generally contracted before radiologic responses.

Every patient had mismatch repair deficiency by PCR or immunohistochemistry. This table comes from immunoSEQ multiplex PCR, and its TCRdb copy is limited to in-frame clones, with some not included. This table has around 52,000 clones, around 85% appearing once. Sequencing used peripheral blood, obtained more than 19 weeks after starting pembrolizumab. V is TRBV19 and J is TRBJ1-1, with D unresolved. The clonotype was recovered from an adult with mismatch repair-deficient cancer. The DNA of the CDR3 is TGTGCCAGTAGCAGATACAACACTGAAGCTTTCTTT. Encoded protein: CASSRYNTEAFF.